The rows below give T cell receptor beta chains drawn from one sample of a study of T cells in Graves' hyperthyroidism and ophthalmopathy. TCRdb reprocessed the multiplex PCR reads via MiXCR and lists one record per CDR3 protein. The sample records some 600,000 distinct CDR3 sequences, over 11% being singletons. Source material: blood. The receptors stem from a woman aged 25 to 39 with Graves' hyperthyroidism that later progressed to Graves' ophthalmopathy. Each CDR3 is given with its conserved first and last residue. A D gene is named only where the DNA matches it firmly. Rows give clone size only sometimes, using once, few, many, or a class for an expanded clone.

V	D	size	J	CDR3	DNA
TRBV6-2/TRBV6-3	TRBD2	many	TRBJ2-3	CASSYGGASGSRADTQYF	TGTGCCAGCAGTTACGGGGGAGCTAGCGGGAGTCGGGCAGATACGCAGTATTTT
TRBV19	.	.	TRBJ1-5	CASSIGQNPGNQPQHF	TGTGCCAGTAGTATCGGACAGAACCCTGGTAATCAGCCCCAGCATTTT
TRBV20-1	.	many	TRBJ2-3	CSVSGDATITDTQYF	TGCAGTGTCTCCGGGGACGCCACGATCACAGATACGCAGTATTTT
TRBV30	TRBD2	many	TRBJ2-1	CAWSVESGRGNEQFF	TGTGCCTGGAGTGTAGAAAGCGGGAGGGGGAATGAGCAGTTCTTC
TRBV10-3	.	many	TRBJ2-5	CAISERQTEETQYF	TGTGCCATCAGTGAGCGGCAAACAGAGGAGACCCAGTACTTC
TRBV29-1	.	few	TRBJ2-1	CSGEGTGDYNEQFF	TGCAGCGGCGAGGGGACTGGAGATTACAATGAGCAGTTCTTC
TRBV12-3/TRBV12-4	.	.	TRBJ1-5	CASSDRPSPQHF	TGTGCCAGCAGCGATCGACCGTCGCCCCAGCATTTT
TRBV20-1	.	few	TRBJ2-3	CSVHPPDGTDTQYF	TGCAGCGTTCATCCCCCTGATGGCACAGATACGCAGTATTTT
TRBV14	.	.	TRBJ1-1	CASSRDRFRAFF	TGTGCCAGCAGCCGAGACAGGTTTCGGGCTTTCTTT
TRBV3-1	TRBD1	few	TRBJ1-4	CASSRQGLTNEKLFF	TGTGCCAGCAGCCGACAGGGGTTAACTAATGAAAAACTGTTTTTT
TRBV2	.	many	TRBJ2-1	CASQWSSASEQFF	TGTGCCAGTCAGTGGTCTAGCGCAAGCGAGCAGTTCTTC
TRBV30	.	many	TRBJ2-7	CAWSANREQYF	TGTGCCTGGAGTGCAAACCGCGAGCAGTACTTC
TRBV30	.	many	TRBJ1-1	CAWQWGGTEAFF	TGTGCCTGGCAATGGGGAGGAACTGAAGCTTTCTTT
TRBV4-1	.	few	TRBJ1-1	CASSQSSGWGTEAFF	TGCGCCAGCAGCCAATCTTCAGGCTGGGGGACTGAAGCTTTCTTT
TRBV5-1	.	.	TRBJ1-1	CASGRDGFNTEAFF	TGCGCCAGCGGAAGGGACGGATTTAACACTGAAGCTTTCTTT
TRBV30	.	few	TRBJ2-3	CASTVSFSASDTQYF	TGTGCCTCCACCGTTAGCTTTAGTGCCTCAGATACGCAGTATTTT
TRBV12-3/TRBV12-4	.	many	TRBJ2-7	CASSVSQGYEQYF	TGTGCCAGCAGTGTATCACAGGGCTACGAGCAGTACTTC